These 30 T cell receptor beta chains were all obtained from the same sample, sequenced in a study of T and B cells in COVID-19 patients. BIOMED2 TRB-A/B primer pools were used in multiplex TRB PCR. TCRdb fed the multiplex PCR reads into MiXCR, producing one record per CDR3 protein. The sample includes around 28,000 distinct CDR3 sequences, 30% to 35% of them seen just once. TRB was amplified from about 250-500 ng of blood genomic DNA. Sequencing was performed on blood. The receptor set was obtained from a human donor who had recovered from COVID-19.

There are many counts of this clonotype. J is TRBJ2-3 and V is TRBV27; 14 nucleotides match TRBD2. CDR3 length: 16 amino acids. The V and J ends lost 6 bases and 4 bases, in that order; junction bases with no gene match: 6. In germline, CDR1 is MNHEY, CDR2 SMNVEV (reference sequence). CDR3 DNA: TGTGCCAGCAGGGTAGGACTAGCGGGGGGATCAGATACGCAGTATTTT. Amino acids: CASRVGLAGGSDTQYF.

This clonotype turned up a few times. The chain carries TRBV11-1 and TRBJ2-1, with a tentative D call TRBD2 (5 bases). Germline V gene data show CDR1 as SGHAT and CDR2 as FQDESV (reference sequence). This CDR3 has 14 amino acids. Deletions cut 3 bases from V and 3 bases from J, with 9 bases between. Here the CDR3 DNA reads TGTGCCAGCAGCTTTGTCGGGATCTACAATGAGCAGTTCTTC. Its protein is CASSFVGIYNEQFF.

CDR3 residues: CASSLVYRGLAKNIQYF. CDR3 nucleotide sequence: TGCGCCAGCAGCTTGGTATACAGGGGGTTAGCCAAAAACATTCAGTACTTC. The chain links TRBV5-1 to TRBJ2-4, with TRBD1 matching 8 bases. CDR1 is SGHRS and CDR2 is YFSETQ in the germline V gene. Trimming removed 0 bases from V and 0 bases from J; junction bases left unmatched: 5. The CDR3 contains 17 residues.

The CDR3 coding sequence is TGCAGTGCTAGAGATCCGAGAGGGAGCACAGATACGCAGTATTTT. Its protein product is CSARDPRGSTDTQYF. V and J are TRBV20-1 and TRBJ2-3; a weak D match, TRBD2 (5 bases). Germline V lookup: CDR1 DFQATT, CDR2 SNEGSKA (reference sequence). V was trimmed by 0 bases and J by 0 bases, leaving 10 bases between them. The CDR3 has 15 residues.

This clonotype was counted only a few times. V is TRBV12-3 or TRBV12-4 and J is TRBJ1-1; 8 nucleotides align to TRBD1. This CDR3 contains 12 residues. Losses at the gene ends were 5 bases for V and 5 bases for J; bases not matched to a gene: 1. CDR3 nucleotides: TGTGCCAGCAGTCGGACAGGGACTGAAGCTTTCTTT. Residues: CASSRTGTEAFF.

Worth noting for this clonotype: At one end the junction does not follow the germline gene, possibly because of a read error. Here the CDR3 reads CASSIAEGGQRIGELFF. DNA of the CDR3: TGTGCCAGCAGCATAGCAGAGGGGGGGCAAAGGATCGGGGAGCTGTTTTTT. This chain links TRBV7-9 with TRBJ2-2, with D perhaps TRBD2 (7 bases). Per germline, CDR1 SEHNR and CDR2 FQNEAQ (reference sequence). The CDR3 sequence is 17 residues long.

This clonotype was observed once. The rearrangement links TRBV10-3 to TRBJ2-7, with 10 bases lining up with TRBD2. CDR3 length: 15 amino acids. The V segment lost 5 bases and the J segment 7 bases; nucleotides outside the gene matches: 11. The germline V gene encodes CDR1 ENHRY and CDR2 SYGVKD. CDR3 loop: CAISTGQREGSEQYF. Written as DNA, the CDR3 is TGTGCCATCAGTACAGGGCAGCGGGAGGGTTCTGAGCAGTACTTC.

Regarding this clonotype: A much larger clone lies a single base off, so this may be a read error. V is TRBV18 and J is TRBJ2-3, with 7 bases that match TRBD1. The CDR3 spans 14 residues. Germline V CDR1 and CDR2: KGHSH, LQKENI. The CDR3 region is CASSRLTGTDTKYF. Written as DNA, the CDR3 is TGTGCCAGCTCACGACTAACAGGGACAGATACGAAGTATTTT.

This clonotype was picked up a small number of times. The rearrangement joins TRBV5-4 to TRBJ1-4; a weak D match, TRBD1 (6 bases). Trimming cost V 3 bases and J 4 bases, with 16 bases left between them. Per germline, CDR1 SGHNT and CDR2 YYREEE (reference sequence). CDR3 length equals 16 residues. The CDR3 nucleotides read TGTGCCAGCAGCTCCTCAGTCGACAGGATTAATGAAAAACTGTTTTTT. Amino acids: CASSSSVDRINEKLFF.

V usage is TRBV21-1 and J usage is TRBJ2-7; the DNA was not compared with TRBD2, the D call given in the table. TRBV21-1 is listed as a pseudogene. This CDR3 has 15 amino acids. The CDR3: CASSKTSGRTYEQYF. The CDR3 DNA follows: TGTGCCAGCAGCAAAACTAGCGGGAGGACCTACGAGCAGTACTTC.

A few counts support this clonotype. CDR3 loop: CASSFTSSTDTQYF. CDR3 DNA sequence: TGTGCCAGCAGCTTTACTTCTAGCACAGATACGCAGTATTTT. V is TRBV7-2 and J is TRBJ2-3; no clear D gene. The CDR3 is 14 residues long. Germline CDR1 reads SGHTA; CDR2 reads FQGNSA. V dropped 3 bases and J dropped 0 bases, with 7 bases sitting between them.

CDR3 amino acids: CASSLDGRTSRNTGELFF. In DNA, the CDR3 is TGTGCCAGCAGCTTAGATGGAAGGACTAGCAGGAACACCGGGGAGCTGTTTTTT. The rearrangement joins TRBV11-2 to TRBJ2-2, with 8 bases that match TRBD2. In germline, CDR1 is SGHAT, CDR2 FQNNGV. V dropped 0 bases and J dropped 1; count of bases not matched to a gene: 7. This CDR3 comprises 18 residues.

This clonotype is classed as medium-sized. The rearrangement uses TRBV19 and TRBJ2-5; possibly TRBD1 for D (6 bases). The CDR3 loop spans 15 amino acids. The V end was cut by 6 bases, the J end by 2 bases, with 16 bases between. Germline CDR1 LNHDA, CDR2 SQIVND (reference sequence). CDR3 amino acids: CASRDQRDNQETQYF. CDR3 coding DNA: TGTGCCAGTAGAGACCAAAGGGACAATCAAGAGACCCAGTACTTC.

This clonotype is termed medium-sized. This sequence joins TRBV5-6 and TRBJ2-3; no reliable D call. Trimming removed 3 bases at V and 6 bases at J, with 5 bases between. This CDR3 region has 11 residues. Germline V CDR1 and CDR2: SGHDT, YYEEEE. The CDR3 DNA follows: TGTGCCAGCAGCTACGTCGATACGCAGTATTTT. Protein sequence: CASSYVDTQYF.

CDR3 DNA sequence: TGTGCCAGCAGCTCGGGACAGGGGGGTCAGTTCTTC. Translated: CASSSGQGGQFF. V is TRBV11-1 and J is TRBJ2-1; 11 bases align to TRBD1. Germline V gene lookup returns CDR1 SGHAT and CDR2 FQDESV (reference sequence). The CDR3 is 12 residues long. The trim removed 4 bases at V and 13 bases at J, leaving 3 bases unmatched. The variable domain in full, with the rest retrieved from reference TRBV11-1 and TRBJ2-1, is EAEVAQSPRYKITEKSQAVAFWCDPISGHATLYWYRQILGQGPELLVQFQDESVVDDSQLPKDRFSAERLKGVDSTLKIQPAELGDSAMYLCASSSGQGGQFFGPGTRLTVL.

The chain carries TRBV11-1 and TRBJ2-5, with TRBD2 matching 10 bases. The CDR3 runs to 17 residues. V lost 4 bases and J lost 1; bases outside the gene matches: 9. Germline V gives CDR1 SGHAT, CDR2 FQDESV (reference sequence). CDR3 loop: CASSSPRTSGTQETQYF. CDR3 sequence (DNA): TGTGCCAGCAGCTCCCCCCGGACTAGCGGAACCCAAGAGACCCAGTACTTC.

CDR3 sequence: CASSKDPGGLTGELFF. The CDR3 DNA sequence: TGTGCCAGCAGTAAAGACCCAGGGGGCTTGACCGGGGAGCTGTTTTTT. This chain links TRBV27 with TRBJ2-2; 8 nucleotides match TRBD1. The germline V gene encodes CDR1 MNHEY and CDR2 SMNVEV (reference sequence). The CDR3 length is 16 residues. V was pared by 5 bases and J by 5 bases, with 10 bases of the junction left unmatched.

V gene TRBV19 combines with J gene TRBJ2-5; 9 bases match TRBD1. The CDR3 consists of 15 residues. V lost 5 bases and J lost 5; bases outside the gene matches: 9. Germline V lookup: CDR1 LNHDA, CDR2 SQIVND (reference sequence). Here the CDR3 DNA reads TGTGCCAGTAGTTCTCGGGACAGGGTGCCCGAGACCCAGTACTTC. Protein product: CASSSRDRVPETQYF.

This clonotype showed up many times. J is TRBJ2-2 and V is TRBV7-9; 9 nucleotides align to TRBD1. Germline-derived CDR1 and CDR2 are SEHNR and FQNEAQ (reference sequence). There are 12 residues in the CDR3. Trimming removed 9 bases from V and 7 bases from J; junction bases left unmatched: 3. The CDR3 nucleotides are TGTGCCAGGGACAGGGGAGTCGGGGAGCTGTTTTTT. The encoded protein is CARDRGVGELFF.

This clonotype was counted a few times. The chain joins TRBV11-2 to TRBJ1-6; TRBD1 might be the D (6 bases). The CDR3 is made up of 18 amino acids. Trimming removed 2 bases from V and 0 bases from J, with 14 bases in between. Germline CDR1 reads SGHAT; CDR2 reads FQNNGV. Here the CDR3 reads CASSLSTGSSSYNSPLHF. The CDR3 DNA reads as TGTGCCAGCAGCTTAAGTACAGGGTCCTCCTCCTATAATTCACCCCTCCACTTT.

In its sample, this clonotype was seen many times. This chain connects TRBV12-3 or TRBV12-4 to TRBJ2-7, with D unclear. Deletions cut 1 base from V and 5 bases from J, with 9 bases between. The CDR3 has 13 residues. The CDR3 protein is CASSLGGFDEQYF. CDR3 sequence (DNA): TGTGCCAGCAGTTTAGGCGGTTTCGACGAGCAGTACTTC.

The chain carries TRBV6-1 and TRBJ2-5, with D unresolved. The length of the CDR3 is 12 residues. Trimming removed 2 bases from V and 4 bases from J, with 5 bases in between. In germline, CDR1 is MNHNS, CDR2 SASEGT. The CDR3 here is CASSESRETQYF. The CDR3, as DNA: TGTGCCAGCAGTGAAAGTCGAGAGACCCAGTACTTC.

This clonotype was picked up many times. The rearrangement links TRBV13 to TRBJ2-3, with a possible D match to TRBD1 (7 bases). The CDR3 runs to 17 residues. The ends were cut back, 0 bases at V and 6 bases at J, with 19 bases in the middle. Germline loops: CDR1 PRHDT, CDR2 FYEKMQ (reference sequence). As DNA, the CDR3 is TGTGCCAGCAGCTTAGGTAGGCGGAGGGGGCAAGGGGATACGCAGTATTTT. It specifies CASSLGRRRGQGDTQYF.

This clonotype rates as medium-sized. The rearrangement links TRBV29-1 to TRBJ2-6, with D perhaps TRBD2 (5 bases). Trimming took off 0 bases at V and 0 bases at J, with 6 bases between the two ends. Germline CDR1 SQVTM, CDR2 ANQGSEA. The length of the CDR3 is 15 residues. Written as DNA, the CDR3 is TGCAGCGTTGAAGACCGGGACTCTGGGGCCAACGTCCTGACTTTC. It specifies CSVEDRDSGANVLTF.

The rearrangement joins TRBV11-1 to TRBJ2-1, with 7 nucleotides matching TRBD2. The germline V gene encodes CDR1 SGHAT and CDR2 FQDESV (reference sequence). The CDR3 has 14 residues. J gave up 5 bases and V 3 bases, and 4 bases lay outside the gene matches. The CDR3 coding sequence is TGTGCCAGCAGCTTGGGACTAAGTAACAATGAGCAGTTCTTC. Its protein is CASSLGLSNNEQFF.

CDR3 DNA: TGCAGTGCCGCACACAGGGAAAACTATGGCTACACCTTC. Amino acid sequence: CSAAHRENYGYTF. The chain carries TRBV20-1 and TRBJ1-2; D possibly corresponds to TRBD1 (6 bases). The CDR3 spans 13 residues. Germline lookup yields CDR1 DFQATT and CDR2 SNEGSKA (reference sequence). V lost 6 bases and J 2 bases, leaving 13 bases between the germline ends.

The V and J genes are TRBV20-1 and TRBJ1-5; 9 nucleotides match TRBD1. CDR1 is DFQATT and CDR2 is SNEGSKA in the germline V gene (reference sequence). The length of the CDR3 is 16 residues. J gave up 1 base and V 3 bases, and 7 bases lay outside the gene matches. The CDR3 protein is CSASPWDRVSNQPQHF. The DNA of the CDR3 is TGCAGTGCTAGCCCCTGGGACAGGGTAAGCAATCAGCCCCAGCATTTT.

The chain couples TRBV7-6 to TRBJ1-6, with 7 bases matching TRBD1. The CDR3 runs to 14 residues. The germline V gene encodes CDR1 SGHVS and CDR2 FNYEAQ. The ends lost 7 bases at V and 8 bases at J; junction bases unmatched: 8. The CDR3 bases are TGTGCCAGCACCATGACAGGGCGGTATTCACCCCTCCACTTT. Its translation is CASTMTGRYSPLHF.

This clonotype came up many times. This rearrangement joins TRBV27 to TRBJ2-1; TRBD2 agrees at 7 bases. Germline V gene data show CDR1 as MNHEY and CDR2 as SMNVEV (reference sequence). J was trimmed by 0 bases and V by 7 bases; bases with no gene match: 3. CDR3 size: 14 residues. The CDR3 DNA reads as TGTGCCAGCACCCCGGGAGGCTCCTACAATGAGCAGTTCTTC. As protein: CASTPGGSYNEQFF.

This clonotype has only a few counts. The chain couples TRBV20-1 to TRBJ2-1, with 8 bases identical to TRBD2. Trimming took 2 bases from V and 1 from J; bases not matched to a gene: 13. This CDR3 contains 18 residues. In germline, CDR1 is DFQATT, CDR2 SNEGSKA (reference sequence). CDR3 residues: CSARQSWSGRGSYNEQFF. Here the CDR3 DNA reads TGCAGTGCTAGACAAAGCTGGAGCGGGAGAGGGTCCTACAATGAGCAGTTCTTC.